This T cell receptor (beta chain) is drawn from a study of tumor and adjacent non-tumor tissue in lung cancer. General study findings and limits: Significantly higher TCR diversity was found in tumor than normal lung.

The library came from three nested PCR rounds adapted from ARM-PCR protocols. TCRdb called the multiplex PCR reads again in MiXCR, with one record for every CDR3 protein. The table lists some 200,000 distinct CDR3 sequences, about 71% of them singletons. In the case of this clonotype: What it binds is not known. This sequence may be a read error, since a much larger clone differs from it by one base.

The template was RNA from unsorted bulk tissue. The specimen was lung tumor tissue. The clonotype comes from a man aged 55 to 70 with non-small cell lung cancer.

In nucleotides, the CDR3 is TGCAGTGCTAGACAGACTTTAGGCACAGATACGCAGTATTTT. Translated: CSARQTLGTDTQYF. The chain couples TRBV20-1 to TRBJ2-3; D not resolved. The CDR3 loop spans 14 amino acids. V lost 2 bases and J lost 1, with 10 bases in between. CDR1 is DFQATT and CDR2 is SNEGSKA in the germline V gene (reference sequence).